The 32 T cell receptor beta chains reported below all come from one sample, sequenced in a study of neurological immune-mediated disorders. One entry per CDR3 protein, called by TCRdb with MiXCR from the 5' RACE reads. Of about 74,000 distinct CDR3 sequences listed, 4% to 6% were seen once; the top ten hold about 7.4%. The sample comprised PBMCs. Receptor source: a man between 18 and 35 years old with multiple sclerosis.

At least ten counts were recorded for this clonotype. This rearrangement joins TRBV5-1 to TRBJ2-3; tentatively, D is TRBD1 or TRBD2 (5 bases each). Germline values: CDR1 SGHRS, CDR2 YFSETQ. The V gene lost 7 bases and the J gene lost 3 bases, with 12 bases spanning the gap. CDR3 size: 13 residues. The CDR3 reads CASRGEGTDTQYF. For the CDR3, the DNA is TGCGCCAGCCGCGGCGAGGGGACAGATACGCAGTATTTT.

This clonotype was seen ten or more times. The chain couples TRBV6-5 to TRBJ2-7, with D hard to call. The V gene's germline CDR1 is MNHEY and CDR2 SVGAGI. The CDR3 runs to 13 residues. Deletions cut 0 bases from V and 3 bases from J, with 6 bases between. In nucleotides, the CDR3 is TGTGCCAGCAGTTACTCGCTATACTACGAGCAGTACTTC. Protein: CASSYSLYYEQYF.

In this sample, this clonotype turned up many times. V and J are TRBV20-1 and TRBJ1-2; D remains ambiguous. Germline CDR1 reads DFQATT; CDR2 reads SNEGSKA (reference sequence). This CDR3 is 9 amino acids long. V dropped 5 bases and J dropped 10 bases, with 8 bases sitting between them. CDR3 DNA sequence: TGCAGTGCTGGCCTGGCCTACACCTTC. Its translation: CSAGLAYTF.

At least ten counts were recorded for this clonotype. The rearrangement links TRBV6-5 to TRBJ2-1; tentatively, D is TRBD1 (5 bases). Germline V gene sequence: CDR1 MNHEY, CDR2 SVGAGI. The CDR3 contains 13 residues. Trimming removed 6 bases at V and 3 bases at J, with 9 bases between. In DNA, the CDR3 is TGTGCCAGCAGAATTGACAGCTACAATGAGCAGTTCTTC. Residues: CASRIDSYNEQFF.

This clonotype has ten or more counts. This chain connects TRBV10-3 to TRBJ2-5; 12 bases match TRBD2. J was trimmed by 7 bases and V by 3 bases; bases with no gene match: 6. The germline CDR1 and CDR2 sequences are ENHRY and SYGVKD. CDR3 length: 15 residues. In DNA form, the CDR3 reads TGTGCCATCAGTGACCGGACTAGCGGGGAAGCGACCCAGTACTTC. As protein: CAISDRTSGEATQYF.

This clonotype was counted many times. The V gene is TRBV5-1, the J gene TRBJ2-7, with a possible D match to TRBD2 (7 bases). V lost 3 bases and J 5 bases, leaving 15 bases between the germline ends. CDR1 is SGHRS and CDR2 is YFSETQ in the germline V gene. The CDR3 runs to 14 residues. CDR3 sequence: CASSWQGRGDEQYF. The CDR3 nucleotides are TGCGCCAGCAGCTGGCAGGGGAGGGGAGACGAGCAGTACTTC.

Many counts were recorded for this clonotype. The CDR3: CASSERDVKAFF. In DNA, the CDR3 is TGTGCCAGCAGTGAACGGGACGTGAAAGCTTTCTTT. The rearrangement uses TRBV2 and TRBJ1-1; maybe TRBD1 (5 bases). Trimming took 2 bases from V and 9 from J, leaving 10 bases between them. This CDR3 contains 12 residues. Germline V CDR1 and CDR2: SNHLY, FYNNEI.

Many counts were recorded for this clonotype. V usage is TRBV5-1 and J usage is TRBJ2-7; 13 bases map to TRBD2. CDR1 and CDR2 (germline): SGHRS, YFSETQ. The CDR3 extends over 17 amino acids. V shed 4 bases, J shed 2 bases, and the junction held 9 bases outside the gene matches. The CDR3, as DNA: TGCGCCAGCAGCGGTACTAGCGGGAGGGCCTTCACCTACGAGCAGTACTTC. This gives the protein CASSGTSGRAFTYEQYF. Drawing the rest from reference TRBV5-1 and TRBJ2-7, the complete variable domain is KAGVTQTPRYLIKTRGQQVTLSCSPISGHRSVSWYQQTPGQGLQFLFEYFSETQRNKGNFPGRFSGRQFSNSRSEMNVSTLELGDSALYLCASSGTSGRAFTYEQYFGPGTRLTVT.

This clonotype was seen at least ten times. A read error is possible here, since a much larger clone lies one base away. The chain is built from TRBV20-1 and TRBJ1-3; no clear D. The V end was cut by 5 bases, the J end by 1 base, with 6 bases between. Per the germline V gene, CDR1 is DFQATT and CDR2 is SNEGSKA (reference sequence). This CDR3 contains 12 residues. This CDR3 reads CSAYRSGNTIYF. CDR3 sequence (DNA): TGCAGTGCTTACAGATCTGGAAACACCATATATTTT.

There are many counts of this clonotype. The V gene is TRBV5-1, the J gene TRBJ1-2; D unclear. Per the germline V gene, CDR1 is SGHRS and CDR2 is YFSETQ. The V and J ends lost 4 bases and 1 base respectively, with 11 bases between them. This CDR3 comprises 14 residues. CDR3 region: CASSPRADNYGYTF. The CDR3 bases are TGCGCCAGCAGCCCCCGGGCCGATAACTATGGCTACACCTTC.

At least ten counts were recorded for this clonotype. The chain employs TRBV7-2 and TRBJ2-5; D gene unclear. The CDR3 is 13 residues long. Germline values: CDR1 SGHTA, CDR2 FQGNSA. The V end lost 0 bases, the J end lost 13 bases, and 15 bases lay between the germline ends. The CDR3 spells CASSLAPATSRYF. CDR3 DNA: TGTGCCAGCAGCTTAGCTCCGGCTACTTCCCGGTACTTC.

This clonotype was seen many times. The rearrangement joins TRBV6-6 to TRBJ2-7; either TRBD1 or TRBD2 may supply D (5 bases each). Germline lookup yields CDR1 MNHNY and CDR2 SVGAGI (reference sequence). V gave up 2 bases and J gave up 2 bases, with 10 bases separating them. This CDR3 has 14 residues. CDR3 residues: CASSYGDGPYEQYF. The CDR3 region has the DNA TGTGCCAGCAGTTACGGGGACGGGCCCTACGAGCAGTACTTC.

This clonotype was observed many times. V is TRBV20-1 and J is TRBJ2-1; D remains unclear. The CDR3 extends over 11 amino acids. The V end lost 6 bases, the J end lost 8 bases, and 11 bases lay between the germline ends. Germline V CDR1 and CDR2: DFQATT, SNEGSKA (reference sequence). In nucleotides, the CDR3 is TGCAGTGCCCTTAGCTGGTATGAGCAGTTCTTC. As protein: CSALSWYEQFF.

At least ten counts were recorded for this clonotype. This chain uses TRBV12-3 or TRBV12-4 with TRBJ2-2, with a possible D match to TRBD1 (6 bases). The CDR3 is 15 residues long. Trimming took 2 bases from V and 5 from J, leaving 12 bases between them. DNA for the CDR3: TGTGCCAGCAGTTTACAGGGGAGCCCGACCGGGGAGCTGTTTTTT. Its protein product is CASSLQGSPTGELFF.

This clonotype was recorded many times. The chain links TRBV6-1 to TRBJ2-2, with TRBD2 as a possible D gene (6 bases). The CDR3 sequence is 16 residues long. Deletions cut 4 bases from V and 8 bases from J, with 20 bases between. CDR1 is MNHNS and CDR2 is SASEGT in the germline V gene. CDR3 bases: TGTGCCAGCAGTGCGGGACTTGGGGAACGGCGTGGGGAGCTGTTTTTT. Protein sequence: CASSAGLGERRGELFF.

This clonotype was seen at least ten times. The germline gene is not matched at one end of the junction; a read error may be the cause. The gene calls are TRBV20-1 and TRBJ2-4, with D unresolved. From germline, CDR1 is DFQATT and CDR2 SNEGSKA (reference sequence). There are 15 residues in the CDR3. The CDR3: CSARGLLGGKNIQYF. The CDR3 DNA follows: TGCAGTGCAAGAGGCCTCCTCGGCGGCAAAAACATTCAGTACTTC.

This clonotype was counted ten times or more. V is TRBV7-2 and J is TRBJ2-7; TRBD1 is a possible D gene (6 bases). Germline-derived CDR1 and CDR2 are SGHTA and FQGNSA. The V and J ends lost 0 bases and 2 bases respectively, with 17 bases between them. There are 17 residues in the CDR3. This CDR3 reads CASSLAVSGAYTYEQYF. CDR3 coding DNA: TGTGCCAGCAGCTTAGCTGTCTCAGGGGCTTATACCTACGAGCAGTACTTC.

This clonotype was counted at least ten times. DNA for the CDR3: TGTGCCAGCAGTTCCTACAGGGGGCGGTCAGCTTTCTTT. Residues: CASSSYRGRSAFF. The chain employs TRBV12-3 or TRBV12-4 and TRBJ1-1; 9 bases agree with TRBD1. The CDR3 has 13 amino acids. V shed 4 bases and J 10 bases; nucleotides not matched to a gene: 7.

This clonotype appeared many times. The chain links TRBV6-6 to TRBJ2-4; D not certain. Germline CDR1 and CDR2: MNHNY and SVGAGI (reference sequence). The CDR3 covers 13 residues. The ends were cut back, 0 bases at V and 5 bases at J, with 5 bases in the middle. As DNA, the CDR3 is TGTGCCAGCAGTTACTCTAGGGAAAACATTCAGTACTTC. It translates to CASSYSRENIQYF.

This clonotype was seen ten or more times. The chain combines TRBV20-1 with TRBJ1-5, with D unresolved. V lost 1 base and J 0 bases, leaving 16 bases between the germline ends. The V gene's germline CDR1 is DFQATT and CDR2 SNEGSKA (reference sequence). This CDR3 has 17 amino acids. CDR3 in DNA: TGCAGTGCTAGAGGCCCTACAGCCAGTAGTAGCAATCAGCCCCAGCATTTT. Its translation is CSARGPTASSSNQPQHF.

This clonotype was counted a few times. The CDR3 DNA is TGCAGTGCGAGCCACGGGACTAGAGGGAGGGCCACGCAGTACTTC. Translation gives CSASHGTRGRATQYF. V gene TRBV20-1 combines with J gene TRBJ2-7, with 8 bases fitting TRBD2. This CDR3 contains 15 residues. Germline V gene data show CDR1 as DFQATT and CDR2 as SNEGSKA (reference sequence). The J segment lost 9 bases and the V segment lost 6 bases, leaving 19 bases of the junction unmatched.

This clonotype has ten or more counts. CDR3 loop: CSARSGGIDNEQFF. DNA of the CDR3: TGCAGTGCTAGATCTGGGGGTATCGACAATGAGCAGTTCTTC. This chain uses TRBV20-1 with TRBJ2-1; D tentatively reads TRBD1 or TRBD2 (5 bases each). Germline CDR1 DFQATT, CDR2 SNEGSKA (reference sequence). Deletions cut 2 bases from V and 5 bases from J, with 13 bases between. CDR3 length equals 14 residues.

This clonotype was counted many times. This chain connects TRBV10-3 to TRBJ2-6; 8 bases align to TRBD1. CDR3 size: 18 residues. From germline, CDR1 is ENHRY and CDR2 SYGVKD. V lost 0 bases to trimming and J lost 1 base; unmatched junction nucleotides: 5. CDR3 nucleotides: TGTGCCATCAGTGAGTCTCATGGACAGGGATCTGGGGCCAACGTCCTGACTTTC. Its protein is CAISESHGQGSGANVLTF.

This clonotype was counted at least ten times. The V gene is TRBV20-1, the J gene TRBJ2-1; 11 bases map to TRBD2. Trimming removed 8 bases from V and 6 bases from J; junction bases left unmatched: 12. The germline V gene has CDR1 DFQATT and CDR2 SNEGSKA (reference sequence). CDR3 length equals 15 residues. CDR3 coding DNA: TGCAGTACCCTATTAGCGGGAGGGCTGGGCAATGAGCAGTTCTTC. It translates to CSTLLAGGLGNEQFF.

Comments on this clonotype: It may be a read error: a sequence one base away is much more abundant. The chain is built from TRBV24-1 and TRBJ1-5, with D tentatively TRBD1 (6 bases). Germline V gives CDR1 KGHDR, CDR2 SFDVKD. The length of the CDR3 is 19 residues. CDR3 sequence: CATSDLLFTGQYSNQPQNF. CDR3 bases: TGTGCCACCAGTGATTTGCTTTTTACAGGGCAATATAGCAATCAGCCCCAGAATTTT.

This clonotype has at least ten counts. The V and J genes are TRBV5-1 and TRBJ1-1, with D unclear. Between the trimmed V and J ends, which lost 0 bases and 7 bases, there was a span of 10 bases. Germline CDR1 reads SGHRS; CDR2 reads YFSETQ. The CDR3 covers 13 residues. The CDR3 nucleotides are TGCGCCAGCAGCTTGGCCGAGCAGGTTGAAGCTTTCTTT. As protein: CASSLAEQVEAFF. Variable domain in full (rest from reference TRBV5-1 and TRBJ1-1): KAGVTQTPRYLIKTRGQQVTLSCSPISGHRSVSWYQQTPGQGLQFLFEYFSETQRNKGNFPGRFSGRQFSNSRSEMNVSTLELGDSALYLCASSLAEQVEAFFGQGTRLTVV.

This clonotype appeared many times. The chain recombines TRBV7-2 with TRBJ2-7, with 11 bases that match TRBD1. The CDR3 has 15 residues. With V trimmed by 3 bases and J by 3 bases, 4 bases remained unmatched. Germline CDR1 and CDR2: SGHTA and FQGNSA. The CDR3 nucleotides read TGTGCCAGCAGCTTCGGGACAGGGGGTTTCTACGAGCAGTACTTC. Translated: CASSFGTGGFYEQYF. Looking up the rest from reference TRBV7-2 and TRBJ2-7 gives the full variable domain: GAGVSQSPSNKVTEKGKDVELRCDPISGHTALYWYRQSLGQGLEFLIYFQGNSAPDKSGLPSDRFSAERTGGSVSTLTIQRTQQEDSAVYLCASSFGTGGFYEQYFGPGTRLTVT.

This clonotype was observed at least ten times. This rearrangement joins TRBV5-6 to TRBJ2-1; D remains ambiguous. This CDR3 contains 11 residues. Germline-derived CDR1 and CDR2 are SGHDT and YYEEEE. V gave up 3 bases and J gave up 13 bases, with 11 bases separating them. This CDR3 is CASSSTGIQFF. In DNA, the CDR3 is TGTGCCAGCAGCTCAACCGGTATACAGTTCTTC.

This clonotype was observed at least ten times. One end of the junction does not line up with germline, which may come from a read error. The chain carries TRBV10-2 and TRBJ1-5, with D uncertain. This CDR3 comprises 12 residues. The germline V gene encodes CDR1 WSHSY and CDR2 SAAADI. CDR3 amino acids: CASGPKNQPQNF. The CDR3 nucleotides read TGCGCCAGCGGACCGAAAAATCAGCCCCAGAATTTT.

This clonotype occurred many times. CDR3 amino acids: CASSQASGAYEQYF. The CDR3 coding sequence is TGTGCCAGCAGCCAGGCTAGCGGGGCGTACGAGCAGTACTTC. The rearrangement links TRBV4-2 to TRBJ2-7, with TRBD2 matching 9 bases. The germline gives CDR1 LGHNA, CDR2 YNFKEQ. Trimming at V came to 3 bases and at J to 4 bases, leaving 4 bases not matched to a gene. CDR3 length equals 14 residues.

This clonotype was counted between two and nine times. Just one base apart from a much larger clone, this may be a read error. This chain connects TRBV20-1 to TRBJ2-3; the D gene is possibly TRBD2 (5 bases). Germline assignment: CDR1 DFQATT and CDR2 SNEGSKA (reference sequence). The CDR3 runs to 14 residues. Between the trimmed V and J ends, which lost 6 bases and 0 bases, there was a span of 13 bases. The CDR3 here is CSAPSRTSTDTQYF. CDR3 in DNA: TGCAGTGCCCCTTCGCGGACTAGCACAGATACGCAGTATTTT.

The table lists this clonotype with many counts. The V gene is TRBV29-1, the J gene TRBJ1-1; D may be TRBD1 (5 bases). Trimming took off 4 bases at V and 0 bases at J, with 6 bases between the two ends. The V gene's germline CDR1 is SQVTM and CDR2 ANQGSEA. This CDR3 spans 12 amino acids. The CDR3 sequence is CSVGGVNTEAFF. The CDR3 DNA reads as TGCAGCGTTGGAGGGGTGAACACTGAAGCTTTCTTT.